This T cell receptor beta chain was captured in a study of Ad26.COV2.S vaccination and SARS-CoV-2 variants. Overall study findings and caveats: Compared with placebo recipients, vaccine recipients had higher spike-specific TCR breadth. The TCR breadth and depth analyses may have understated or missed part of the total T cell responses.

In germline, CDR1 is SGHVS, CDR2 FQNEAQ. The CDR3 covers 14 residues. Specified treatment: over 15 received Ad26.COV2.S at low or high dose, single or two shots; 5 received placebo; per-sample allocation not given. Specimens were obtained on day 63 following the first vaccine or placebo injection. Comment on this clone: Antigen specificity is unknown.

Some clones are missing from TCRdb's copy, which holds only in-frame ones; the method was immunoSEQ multiplex PCR. This table has about 460,000 clones, roughly nine tenths appearing once. This sample comprised peripheral blood, obtained in a trial of Ad26.COV2.S vaccine versus placebo. The TCR was taken from a person aged 18 to 59 who received the Ad26.COV2.S COVID-19 vaccine or a placebo. V and J are TRBV7-8 and TRBJ2-4, with D perhaps assigned TRBD1 or TRBD2 (6 bases each). DNA for the CDR3: TGTGCTTCGGGGGCGGGGTTAGCCAAAAACATTCAGTACTTC. This gives the protein CASGAGLAKNIQYF.